One and the same sample provided the 30 T cell receptor beta chains below, sequenced in a study of blood T cell repertoires in COVID-19. Assay: immunoSEQ multiplex PCR; the TCRdb copy retains only in-frame clones and omits some. Of about 35,000 clones in the sample, about 87% are singletons; the top ten hold around 10%. Sequences were obtained from peripheral blood. These TCRs come from an elderly man with active COVID-19.

As DNA, the CDR3 is TGTGCCAGCAGTCCCGTACAGGGAACTATTAACACCGGGGAGCTGTTTTTT. Protein product: CASSPVQGTINTGELFF. The chain uses TRBV28 and TRBJ2-2; tentatively, D is TRBD1 (6 bases). Trimming removed 5 bases at V and 2 bases at J, with 18 bases between. CDR1 and CDR2 (germline): MDHEN, SYDVKM. There are 17 residues in the CDR3.

This chain uses TRBV5-1 with TRBJ2-7; D perhaps matches TRBD2 (6 bases). V lost 5 bases and J lost 5, with 20 bases in between. The CDR3 is 15 residues long. Germline lookup yields CDR1 SGHRS and CDR2 YFSETQ. The CDR3: CASRSRRLGLDEQYF. The CDR3, as DNA: TGCGCCAGCAGATCTCGGCGACTAGGTCTCGACGAGCAGTACTTC.

This clone was observed a few times. The chain couples TRBV7-2 to TRBJ2-7; 8 nucleotides agree with TRBD2. V dropped 1 base and J dropped 6; count of bases not matched to a gene: 8. The CDR3 loop spans 15 amino acids. Germline values: CDR1 SGHTA, CDR2 FQGNSA. The CDR3 is CASSLDAGGTVEQYF. CDR3 DNA: TGTGCCAGCAGCTTAGATGCGGGGGGCACGGTCGAGCAGTACTTC.

On this clone: At one end, the junction sequence differs from germline, possibly due to a read error. The chain combines TRBV10-2 with TRBJ1-6; a weak D match, TRBD1 (5 bases). Germline V lookup: CDR1 WSHSY, CDR2 SAAADI. The CDR3 spans 14 residues. For the CDR3, the DNA is TGCGCCAGCAGAGACAGTGCCACTAATTCGCCCCTCCACTTT. Residues: CASRDSATNSPLHF.

This chain joins TRBV6-2 or TRBV6-3 and TRBJ2-7, with 9 bases that match TRBD2. The CDR3 has 14 amino acids. Germline V gene data show CDR1 as MNHEY and CDR2 as SVGEGT. Trimming cost V 4 bases and J 3 bases; bases outside gene matches: 4. This chain's CDR3 is CASSWGSGSYEQYF. The CDR3 DNA is TGTGCCAGCAGTTGGGGTAGCGGGAGCTACGAGCAGTACTTC.

V gene TRBV12-3 or TRBV12-4 combines with J gene TRBJ1-6; tentatively, D is TRBD1 (6 bases). The CDR3 has 13 amino acids. The V gene lost 5 bases and the J gene lost 9 bases, with 11 bases spanning the gap. DNA of the CDR3: TGTGCCAGCAGTACCGGACAGCTTTCACCCCTCCACTTT. Translated, it gives CASSTGQLSPLHF.

The chain recombines TRBV6-5 with TRBJ2-3, with a weak D call TRBD2 (5 bases). The CDR3 totals 15 residues. The V gene's germline CDR1 is MNHEY and CDR2 SVGAGI. Between the trimmed V and J ends, which lost 6 bases and 5 bases, there was a span of 18 bases. CDR3 DNA: TGTGCCAGCAGGCCCCGCGGCGGGCTCGGAGATACGCAGTATTTT. It codes for CASRPRGGLGDTQYF.

The chain couples TRBV12-3 or TRBV12-4 to TRBJ1-1; weak D call: TRBD1 (6 bases). V dropped 10 bases and J dropped 4 bases, with 13 bases sitting between them. The CDR3 is 12 amino acids. The CDR3 nucleotides are TGTGCCACCAGGACAGCGGGCACTGAAGCTTTCTTT. Protein: CATRTAGTEAFF.

V and J are TRBV4-3 and TRBJ1-2; unclear D gene. CDR1 is LGHNA, CDR2 YSLEER, per germline. CDR3 length equals 14 residues. V lost 0 bases, J lost 8 bases, and 13 bases lay in between. The CDR3 is CASSQDIAVRGYTF. The CDR3, as DNA: TGCGCCAGCAGCCAAGATATTGCAGTGCGGGGCTACACCTTC.

This chain connects TRBV7-2 to TRBJ2-4, with a tentative D call TRBD2 (5 bases). Trimming removed 2 bases at V and 7 bases at J, with 15 bases between. Germline V gene sequence: CDR1 SGHTA, CDR2 FQGNSA. This CDR3 spans 15 amino acids. The CDR3 sequence is CASSLPGELRNIQYF. CDR3 bases: TGTGCCAGCAGCTTACCCGGGGAATTGAGGAACATTCAGTACTTC.

The V gene is TRBV5-6, the J gene TRBJ1-4; D unclear. V was trimmed by 6 bases and J by 10 bases, leaving 19 bases between them. Germline lookup yields CDR1 SGHDT and CDR2 YYEEEE. The CDR3 is 14 residues long. CDR3 region: CASTSWGGRRKLFF. Written as DNA, the CDR3 is TGTGCCAGCACTTCGTGGGGAGGTAGACGAAAACTGTTTTTT.

The CDR3 is CASSRELAAGAEAFF. CDR3 DNA: TGTGCCAGCAGCCGAGAACTTGCAGCAGGGGCTGAAGCTTTCTTT. This chain uses TRBV11-2 with TRBJ1-1, with TRBD1 as a possible D gene (6 bases). The CDR3 consists of 15 residues. V dropped 5 bases and J dropped 6 bases, with 19 bases sitting between them. Germline CDR1 is SGHAT and CDR2 is FQNNGV.

CDR3 sequence reads: CASSHMTGETQYF. For the CDR3, the DNA is TGTGCCAGCAGCCACATGACGGGAGAGACCCAGTACTTC. This chain connects TRBV5-4 to TRBJ2-5; D gene uncertain. Trimming took 4 bases from V and 4 from J, leaving 11 bases between them. Germline-derived CDR1 and CDR2 are SGHNT and YYREEE (reference sequence). This CDR3 comprises 13 residues.

The chain employs TRBV19 and TRBJ2-7; the D gene is possibly TRBD2 (6 bases). V was pared by 3 bases and J by 1 base, with 13 bases between. CDR1 and CDR2 (germline): LNHDA, SQIVND (reference sequence). CDR3 length: 15 residues. CDR3 residues: CASSMASVGSYEQYF. The CDR3 bases are TGTGCCAGTAGTATGGCTAGCGTGGGGTCCTACGAGCAGTACTTC. Full variable domain (missing parts from reference TRBV19 and TRBJ2-7): DGGITQSPKYLFRKEGQNVTLSCEQNLNHDAMYWYRQDPGQGLRLIYYSQIVNDFQKGDIAEGYSVSREKKESFPLTVTSAQKNPTAFYLCASSMASVGSYEQYFGPGTRLTVT.

The chain recombines TRBV7-2 with TRBJ2-5; unclear D gene. The ends were cut back, 5 bases at V and 0 bases at J, with 10 bases in the middle. CDR1 and CDR2 (germline): SGHTA, FQGNSA. The CDR3 has 14 amino acids. CDR3 coding DNA: TGTGCCAGCAGCAGAGGATCTAACCAAGAGACCCAGTACTTC. Translated, it gives CASSRGSNQETQYF.

The rearrangement links TRBV6-5 to TRBJ2-2; D is undetermined. Germline V CDR1 and CDR2: MNHEY, SVGAGI. The V end was cut by 11 bases, the J end by 3 bases, with 10 bases between. This CDR3 contains 12 residues. The CDR3 sequence is CALGRDTGELFF. The CDR3 nucleotides are TGTGCCCTAGGCCGGGACACCGGGGAGCTGTTTTTT.

The V and J genes are TRBV4-1 and TRBJ2-7; TRBD1 is a possible D gene (6 bases). The germline V gene has CDR1 MGHRA and CDR2 YSYEKL. V lost 2 bases and J 3 bases, leaving 17 bases between the germline ends. There are 16 residues in the CDR3. For the CDR3, the DNA is TGCGCCAGCAGCCAAAATTCCGGGACATACGGCTACGAGCAGTACTTC. It codes for CASSQNSGTYGYEQYF.

In this sample, this clone turned up once. This chain joins TRBV30 and TRBJ1-1; D is undetermined. CDR3 length: 15 residues. Germline CDR1 reads GTSNPN; CDR2 reads SVGIG (reference sequence). V was pared by 1 base and J by 3 bases, with 15 bases between. DNA for the CDR3: TGTGCCTGGAGTGCCCGAACTCGGTACGACACTGAAGCTTTCTTT. This encodes CAWSARTRYDTEAFF.

The chain uses TRBV2 and TRBJ2-7; TRBD1 matches 11 bases. In germline, CDR1 is SNHLY, CDR2 FYNNEI. The length of the CDR3 is 15 residues. Losses at the gene ends were 8 bases for V and 2 bases for J; bases not matched to a gene: 8. Here the CDR3 reads CASAGQGANPYEQYF. CDR3 DNA: TGTGCCAGCGCTGGACAGGGGGCTAACCCCTACGAGCAGTACTTC.

The DNA for the CDR3 is TGTGCCAGCAGCCAGGGACTGCTCAATGAGCAGTTCTTC. Protein: CASSQGLLNEQFF. This chain connects TRBV3-1 (or the pseudogene TRBV3-2) to TRBJ2-1, with D perhaps matching TRBD2 (6 bases). V lost 3 bases and J 6 bases, leaving 9 bases between the germline ends. This CDR3 contains 13 residues. The germline gives CDR1 LGHDT, CDR2 YNNKEL (reference sequence).

The chain couples TRBV5-6 to TRBJ1-1, with D uncertain. V was trimmed by 0 bases and J by 5 bases, leaving 14 bases between them. Per germline, CDR1 SGHDT and CDR2 YYEEEE. CDR3 size: 15 residues. Here the CDR3 reads CASSLASWAGTEAFF. The CDR3 DNA reads as TGTGCCAGCAGCTTGGCCTCCTGGGCGGGGACTGAAGCTTTCTTT.

The V call is TRBV10-1, the J call TRBJ2-1, with 12 bases fitting TRBD2. Germline lookup yields CDR1 WNHNN and CDR2 SYGVQD (reference sequence). Germline trimming cut 6 bases from V and 6 bases from J; bases unmatched to any gene: 3. The CDR3 covers 14 residues. CDR3 nucleotides: TGCGCCAGCAGCCCTAGCGGGAGGGCCAATGAGCAGTTCTTC. It is translated as CASSPSGRANEQFF.

This chain uses TRBV7-2 with TRBJ2-3, with 8 bases aligning to TRBD2. With V trimmed by 4 bases and J by 0 bases, 3 bases remained unmatched. Germline V gives CDR1 SGHTA, CDR2 FQGNSA. The CDR3 runs to 15 residues. CDR3 sequence reads: CASSSLAESTDTQYF. DNA for the CDR3: TGTGCCAGCAGCTCACTAGCGGAGAGCACAGATACGCAGTATTTT. Supplemented by reference TRBV7-2 and TRBJ2-3, the full variable domain reads GAGVSQSPSNKVTEKGKDVELRCDPISGHTALYWYRQSLGQGLEFLIYFQGNSAPDKSGLPSDRFSAERTGGSVSTLTIQRTQQEDSAVYLCASSSLAESTDTQYFGPGTRLTVL.

This sequence joins TRBV19 and TRBJ2-5; 8 bases match TRBD2. This CDR3 has 16 amino acids. V dropped 3 bases and J dropped 1; count of bases not matched to a gene: 7. Germline lookup yields CDR1 LNHDA and CDR2 SQIVND (reference sequence). The CDR3 DNA sequence: TGTGCCAGTAGTATGGTGACTAGCGCACCCCAAGAGACCCAGTACTTC. It yields the protein CASSMVTSAPQETQYF.

This chain connects TRBV7-9 to TRBJ1-6; a possible D gene is TRBD1 (5 bases). Germline loops: CDR1 SEHNR, CDR2 FQNEAQ (reference sequence). Between the trimmed V and J ends, which lost 1 base and 0 bases, there was a span of 7 bases. This CDR3 region has 16 residues. The CDR3 reads CASSLGGSSYNSPLHF. The CDR3 nucleotides are TGTGCCAGCAGCTTAGGGGGCTCCTCCTATAATTCACCCCTCCACTTT.

The chain carries TRBV10-2 and TRBJ2-4, with D tentatively TRBD1 (5 bases). CDR1 is WSHSY, CDR2 SAAADI, per germline. This CDR3 is 14 amino acids long. V gave up 9 bases and J gave up 7 bases, with 19 bases separating them. The CDR3, as DNA: TGCGCCAGTGGAATAGGGGCGACGGCGAACATTCAGTACTTC. This gives the protein CASGIGATANIQYF.

The gene calls are TRBV29-1 and TRBJ2-7, with 7 positions matching TRBD1. The CDR3 is made up of 14 amino acids. Germline trimming cut 4 bases from V and 5 bases from J; bases unmatched to any gene: 11. Germline-derived CDR1 and CDR2 are SQVTM and ANQGSEA. CDR3 bases: TGCAGCGTTGTTTCGGACAGGACGCTCCACGAGCAGTACTTC. Residues: CSVVSDRTLHEQYF.

This clone has a single count. The chain combines TRBV4-3 with TRBJ2-2; TRBD2 might be the D (6 bases). CDR1 is LGHNA, CDR2 YSLEER, per germline. This CDR3 is built from 16 residues. The germline V and J ends were trimmed by 0 bases and 5 bases, with 13 bases remaining between them. The CDR3 reads CASSQDRGLFTGELFF. CDR3 in DNA: TGCGCCAGCAGCCAAGATCGGGGACTTTTTACCGGGGAGCTGTTTTTT.

This clone was observed once. The V gene is TRBV7-2, the J gene TRBJ2-1; no firm D call. The CDR3 loop spans 16 amino acids. Germline CDR1 is SGHTA and CDR2 is FQGNSA. V was trimmed by 1 base and J by 7 bases, leaving 17 bases between them. The CDR3 nucleotides are TGTGCCAGCAGCTTAGTACTCCCCCAATTGGTGAATGAGCAGTTCTTC. It yields the protein CASSLVLPQLVNEQFF.

The chain has TRBV27 and TRBJ1-6, with D hard to call. The CDR3 has 13 amino acids. CDR1 MNHEY and CDR2 SMNVEV come from the germline V gene (reference sequence). V was cut by 5 bases and J by 7 bases, with 9 bases left in between. CDR3 protein: CASSQAGNSPLHF. As DNA, the CDR3 is TGTGCCAGCAGTCAGGCGGGGAATTCACCCCTCCACTTT.